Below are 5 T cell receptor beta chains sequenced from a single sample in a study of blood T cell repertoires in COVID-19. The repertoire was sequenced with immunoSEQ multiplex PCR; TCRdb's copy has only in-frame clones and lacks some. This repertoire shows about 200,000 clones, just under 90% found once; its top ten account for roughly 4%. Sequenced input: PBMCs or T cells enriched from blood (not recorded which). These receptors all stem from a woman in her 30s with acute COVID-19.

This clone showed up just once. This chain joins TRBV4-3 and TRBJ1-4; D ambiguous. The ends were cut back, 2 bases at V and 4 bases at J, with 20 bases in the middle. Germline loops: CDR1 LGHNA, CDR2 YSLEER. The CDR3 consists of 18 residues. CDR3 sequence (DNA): TGCGCCAGCAGCCAACTGGGAGTGGCCGGTGCCGTTAATGAAAAACTGTTTTTT. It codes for CASSQLGVAGAVNEKLFF.

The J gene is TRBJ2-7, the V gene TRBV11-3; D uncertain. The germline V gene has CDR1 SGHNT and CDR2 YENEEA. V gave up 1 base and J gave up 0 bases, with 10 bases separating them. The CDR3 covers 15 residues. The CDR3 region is CASSLGHWSSYEQYF. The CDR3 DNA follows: TGTGCCAGCAGCTTAGGGCACTGGAGCTCCTACGAGCAGTACTTC.

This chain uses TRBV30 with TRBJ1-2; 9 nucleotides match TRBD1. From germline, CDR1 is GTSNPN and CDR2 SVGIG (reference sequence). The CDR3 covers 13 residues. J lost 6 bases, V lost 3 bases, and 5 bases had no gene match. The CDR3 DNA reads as TGTGCCTGGAGATTACAGGGGGCGCATGGCTACACCTTC. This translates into CAWRLQGAHGYTF.

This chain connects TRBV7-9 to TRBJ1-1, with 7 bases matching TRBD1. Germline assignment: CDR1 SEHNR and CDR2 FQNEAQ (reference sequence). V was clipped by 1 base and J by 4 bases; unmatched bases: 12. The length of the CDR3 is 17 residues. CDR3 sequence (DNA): TGTGCCAGCAGCTTAGGGGGAACGGACAGGTTGGGCACTGAAGCTTTCTTT. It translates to CASSLGGTDRLGTEAFF.

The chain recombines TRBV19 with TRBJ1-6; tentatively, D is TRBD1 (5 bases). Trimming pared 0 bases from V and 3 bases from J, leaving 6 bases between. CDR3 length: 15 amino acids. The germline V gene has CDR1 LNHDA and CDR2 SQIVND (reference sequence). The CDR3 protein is CASSIDQGYNSPLHF. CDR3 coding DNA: TGTGCCAGTAGTATAGATCAGGGCTATAATTCACCCCTCCACTTT.